The rows below give T cell receptor beta chains drawn from one sample of a study of T cells expressing NK-cell markers. From the 5' RACE reads, TCRdb lists one entry per CDR3 protein and no DNA. Recorded for this sample: about 260,000 distinct CDR3 sequences. The sequencing input was blood T cells: a sorted CD56 or NKG2C T cell subset, CD4+ or CD8+ T cells, or bulk PBMC T cells (not recorded which). These receptors were taken from a woman aged 18-70 years in good health. The CDR3 runs from the conserved cysteine through the conserved F or W. Not every row has a clone size; where given, it reads once, few, many or a size class.

cdr3_aa | cdr3_length | clone_size | j_call | v_call
CASSARTDTQYF | 12 | . | TRBJ2-3 | TRBV10-2
CASSVGVGEGEKLFF | 15 | . | TRBJ1-4 | TRBV7-9
CASSLAAGGVAKNIQYF | 17 | . | TRBJ2-4 | TRBV7-2
CASARGDSNEQFF | 13 | . | TRBJ2-1 | TRBV7-3
CASSRLQGRGGELFF | 15 | . | TRBJ2-2 | TRBV7-9
CASSYGNSYNEQFF | 14 | . | TRBJ2-1 | TRBV6-2/TRBV6-3
CSARPTETKGGYTF | 14 | . | TRBJ1-2 | TRBV20-1
CASSLAAPSYEQYF | 14 | . | TRBJ2-7 | TRBV5-5
CASSLVLGLAGEETQYF | 17 | . | TRBJ2-5 | TRBV11-2
CASTPIAGGPHNEQFF | 16 | . | TRBJ2-1 | TRBV5-6
CSAPPGGTNTEAFF | 14 | . | TRBJ1-1 | TRBV20-1
CASSFSNTGELFF | 13 | medium-sized | TRBJ2-2 | TRBV7-3
CASSPRGLAGGPSYNEQFF | 19 | . | TRBJ2-1 | TRBV18
CAISESRESYEQYF | 14 | . | TRBJ2-7 | TRBV10-3
CASNFGGRSNQPQHF | 15 | . | TRBJ1-5 | TRBV5-6
CASSFGDRSDEQYF | 14 | . | TRBJ2-7 | TRBV5-1
CSAKQRETRRNEQFF | 15 | . | TRBJ2-1 | TRBV20-1
CASSLASNSYNEQFF | 15 | . | TRBJ2-1 | TRBV5-1
CASSLAGGPVEQFF | 14 | . | TRBJ2-1 | TRBV7-9
CASSSSVGTTNTGELFF | 17 | . | TRBJ2-2 | TRBV18
CASSWDSFSAAQYF | 14 | . | TRBJ2-5 | TRBV7-7
CASSSIRGYGYTF | 13 | . | TRBJ1-2 | TRBV28